These T cell receptor beta chains were read from a single sample in a study of T cells in Graves' hyperthyroidism and ophthalmopathy. MiXCR, applied by TCRdb to the multiplex PCR reads, yields one record per CDR3 protein. Of 94,000 or so distinct CDR3 sequences detected, roughly 56% appear once; the ten largest clones hold around 30%. Material for sequencing was blood. These receptors originate from a woman in her thirties or forties with Graves' hyperthyroidism. CDR3s include the opening cysteine and the closing phenylalanine or tryptophan. D genes are given only for firm matches. Expanded clones are given a class, and other clones once, few, many or no size at all.

size	V	D	J	DNA	CDR3
many	TRBV5-1	TRBD2	TRBJ2-6	TGCGCCAGCAGCCCGGGACTAGGAGTCTCTGGGGCCAACGTCCTGACTTTC	CASSPGLGVSGANVLTF
NA	TRBV6-1	TRBD1	TRBJ1-2	TGTGCCAGCAGAGCCGGGACAGATAATTATGGCTACACCTTC	CASRAGTDNYGYTF
NA	TRBV7-2	TRBD1	TRBJ2-7	TGTGCCAGCAGCTTCACGCAGGGGGCCGAGCAGTACTTC	CASSFTQGAEQYF
NA	TRBV29-1	NA	TRBJ1-2	TGCAGCTTAGAACGGGACTACACCTTC	CSLERDYTF
many	TRBV29-1	NA	TRBJ1-2	TGCAGCACCGACAAAGAGAGACAGCCTTTGGTGGGGGGCTACACCTTC	CSTDKERQPLVGGYTF
many	TRBV5-8	NA	TRBJ2-3	TGTGCCAGCAGCGGGCCTCGGACAGATACGCAGTATTTT	CASSGPRTDTQYF
many	TRBV6-5	NA	TRBJ1-3	TGTGCCAGCAGTTACTCGGGCAGAGGAAACACCATATATTTT	CASSYSGRGNTIYF
NA	TRBV29-1	TRBD1	TRBJ1-2	TGCAGCGTACAGGGACAGGGGAACTATGGCTACACCTTC	CSVQGQGNYGYTF
once	TRBV5-1	NA	TRBJ2-3	TGCGCCAGCAGCTTGGACCGGAGATCAGATACGCAGTATTTT	CASSLDRRSDTQYF
NA	TRBV20-1	TRBD2	TRBJ2-2	TGCAGTGCTCATAGCGGGAGGGCCCCCGGGGAGCTGTTTTTT	CSAHSGRAPGELFF
NA	TRBV20-1	TRBD1	TRBJ1-4	TGCAGTGCCCAGGGACAGGGGATCACCGAAAAACTGTTTTTT	CSAQGQGITEKLFF
NA	TRBV10-2	NA	TRBJ2-5	TGCGCCAGCCTAGGGCAGTACTTC	CASLGQYF
many	TRBV7-6	TRBD2	TRBJ2-7	TGTGCCAGCAGCTTAGGGACTAGCGGGATCTACGAGCAGTACTTC	CASSLGTSGIYEQYF
NA	TRBV20-1	NA	TRBJ1-5	TGCAGTGAGCGGACGACAATCGGTCGGAATCAGCCCCAGCATTTT	CSERTTIGRNQPQHF
NA	TRBV29-1	NA	TRBJ2-7	TGCAGCGTTGAGGGACAAGACTACGAGCAGTACTTC	CSVEGQDYEQYF
NA	TRBV7-2	TRBD2	TRBJ2-5	TGTGCCAGCAGTTCCCGGACTAGCGGGAGTAAAGAGACCCAGTACTTC	CASSSRTSGSKETQYF
NA	TRBV11-2	NA	TRBJ2-7	TGTGCCAGCAGCTTATCCTGGGGGAGCGAGCAGTACTTC	CASSLSWGSEQYF
NA	TRBV29-1	TRBD1	TRBJ1-2	TGCAGCGTTGATAGGACAGGAGCCTATGGCTACACCTTC	CSVDRTGAYGYTF
NA	TRBV11-2	NA	TRBJ2-2	TGTGCCAGCAGCTTAGTCGCGCGGAGCGGGGAGCTGTTTTTT	CASSLVARSGELFF
NA	TRBV24-1	TRBD2	TRBJ2-1	TGTGCCACCAGTGATTTTTGGTCGGCTAGCGGGAGGGACGAGCAGTTCTTC	CATSDFWSASGRDEQFF
NA	TRBV15	NA	TRBJ2-7	TGTGCCACCAGCAGCTTAGGGGGCGGGGAGAGCTACGAGCAGTACTTC	CATSSLGGGESYEQYF
many	TRBV4-1	TRBD2	TRBJ2-3	TGCGCCAGCAGCGTAGCGGGAAGCGCAGATACGCAGTATTTT	CASSVAGSADTQYF
few	TRBV7-8	NA	TRBJ1-1	TGTGCCAGCAGCTTAGGGGAAGAGGGGCAAGCTTTCTTT	CASSLGEEGQAFF
NA	TRBV11-1	TRBD1	TRBJ1-2	TGTGCCAGCAGCTTCAGATTCTGGACAGGGCGATCCTATGGCAACACCTTC	CASSFRFWTGRSYGNTF
once	TRBV7-4	NA	TRBJ2-5	TGTGCCAGCGCCCGGGACGGTCGGGAGACCCAGTACTTC	CASARDGRETQYF
NA	TRBV15	TRBD2	TRBJ2-5	TGTGCCACCAGCAGACACGGAGGGACTAGCGGGAGTGTGACCCAGTACTTC	CATSRHGGTSGSVTQYF
few	TRBV2	TRBD2	TRBJ2-7	TGTGCCAGCAGTGAACTAGCGGGAACCTACGAGCAGTACTTC	CASSELAGTYEQYF
few	TRBV29-1	TRBD2	TRBJ2-3	TGCAGCGTTGAACTAGCGGGAGGGCCCCCAGATACGCAGTATTTT	CSVELAGGPPDTQYF
NA	TRBV7-9	NA	TRBJ1-1	TGCGCCAGCAGCGCCCAGGGGCTGCCGAACACTGAAGTTTTCTTT	CASSAQGLPNTEVFF